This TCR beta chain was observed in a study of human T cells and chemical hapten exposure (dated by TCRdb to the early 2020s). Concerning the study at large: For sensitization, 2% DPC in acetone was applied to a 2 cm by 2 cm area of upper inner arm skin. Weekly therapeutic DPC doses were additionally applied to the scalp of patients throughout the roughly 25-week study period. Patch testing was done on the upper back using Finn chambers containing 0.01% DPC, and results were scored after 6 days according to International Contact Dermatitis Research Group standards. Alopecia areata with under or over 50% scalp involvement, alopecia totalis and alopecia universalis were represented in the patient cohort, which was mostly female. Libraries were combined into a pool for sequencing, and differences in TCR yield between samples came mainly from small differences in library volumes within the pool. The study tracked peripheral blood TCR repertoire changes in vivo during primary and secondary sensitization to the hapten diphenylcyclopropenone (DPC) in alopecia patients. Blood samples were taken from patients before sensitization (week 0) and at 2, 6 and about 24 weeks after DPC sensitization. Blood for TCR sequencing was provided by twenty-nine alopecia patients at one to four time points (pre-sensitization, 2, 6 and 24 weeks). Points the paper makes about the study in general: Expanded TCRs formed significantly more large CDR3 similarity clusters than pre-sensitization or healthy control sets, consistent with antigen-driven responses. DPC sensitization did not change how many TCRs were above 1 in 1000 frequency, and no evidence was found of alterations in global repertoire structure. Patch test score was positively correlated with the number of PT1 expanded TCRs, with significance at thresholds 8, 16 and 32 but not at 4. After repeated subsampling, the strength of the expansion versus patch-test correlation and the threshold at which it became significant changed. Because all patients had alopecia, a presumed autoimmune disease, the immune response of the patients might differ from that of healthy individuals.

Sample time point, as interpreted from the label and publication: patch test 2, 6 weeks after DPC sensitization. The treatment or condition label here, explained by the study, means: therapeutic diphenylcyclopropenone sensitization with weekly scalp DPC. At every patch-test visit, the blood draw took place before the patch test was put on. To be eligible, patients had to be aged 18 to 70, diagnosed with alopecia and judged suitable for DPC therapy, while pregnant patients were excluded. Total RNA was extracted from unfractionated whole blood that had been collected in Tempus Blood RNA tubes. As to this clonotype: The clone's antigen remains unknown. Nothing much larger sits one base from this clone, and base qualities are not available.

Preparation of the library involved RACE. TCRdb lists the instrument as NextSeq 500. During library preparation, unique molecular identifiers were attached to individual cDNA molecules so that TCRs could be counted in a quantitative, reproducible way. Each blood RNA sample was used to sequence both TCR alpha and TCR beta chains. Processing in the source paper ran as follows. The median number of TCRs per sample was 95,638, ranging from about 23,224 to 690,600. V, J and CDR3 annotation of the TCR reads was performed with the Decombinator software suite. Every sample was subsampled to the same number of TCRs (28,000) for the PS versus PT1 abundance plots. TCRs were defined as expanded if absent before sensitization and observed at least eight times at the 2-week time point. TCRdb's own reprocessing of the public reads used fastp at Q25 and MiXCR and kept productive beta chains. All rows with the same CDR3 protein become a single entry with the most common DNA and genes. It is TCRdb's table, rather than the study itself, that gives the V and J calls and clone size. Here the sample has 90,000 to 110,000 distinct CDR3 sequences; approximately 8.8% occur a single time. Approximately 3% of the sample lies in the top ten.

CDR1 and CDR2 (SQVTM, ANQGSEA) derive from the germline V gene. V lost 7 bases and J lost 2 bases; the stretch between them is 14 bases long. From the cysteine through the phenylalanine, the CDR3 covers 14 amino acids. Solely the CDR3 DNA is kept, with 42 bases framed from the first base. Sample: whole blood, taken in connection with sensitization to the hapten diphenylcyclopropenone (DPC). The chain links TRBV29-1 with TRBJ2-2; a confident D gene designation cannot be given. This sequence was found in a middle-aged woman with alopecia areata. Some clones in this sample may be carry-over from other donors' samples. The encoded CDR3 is CSAEKQVNTGELFF. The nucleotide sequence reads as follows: TGCAGCGCTGAGAAGCAGGTTAACACCGGGGAGCTGTTTTTT.